This T cell receptor (beta chain) was found in a study of blood T cells in healthy people across ages. Notes on the study in general: Naive and antigen-experienced cells were not separated, limiting conclusive comparison. Researchers report that TCR beta diversity correlated strongly with naive T cell percentage.

This clonotype was seen a handful of times. What it binds is not known. Together with a sample-barcoded 5' primer, a J-beta primer mix was included in a second PCR lasting about 7 to 11 cycles. TCRdb reanalysed the 5' RACE reads using MiXCR and keeps one entry per CDR3 protein. The sample includes 650,000 to 800,000 distinct CDR3 sequences, roughly 44% of them seen just once. Germline V gene lookup returns CDR1 SGHRS and CDR2 YFSETQ. CDR3 length: 15 amino acids. Trimming shortened V by 1 base and J by 1 base, and 12 bases separated the two germline ends. Approximately 9 milliliters of peripheral blood were drawn from each donor into EDTA-treated tubes.

The rearrangement links TRBV5-1 to TRBJ2-7; D could derive from TRBD1 or TRBD2 (6 bases each). The sequencing input was blood. This sequence was found in a man aged 55-75 years in good health. CDR3 region: CASSLLADRSYEQYF. In DNA, the CDR3 is TGCGCCAGCAGCTTGTTAGCGGACAGATCCTACGAGCAGTACTTC.